Included here is one T cell receptor beta chain sequence, with context. The target antigen is unknown. Measured with immunoSEQ multiplex PCR; TCRdb has only the in-frame clones, and not every one. This sample yields about 59,000 clones, of which about 80% are seen a single time; around 15% belongs to the top ten. Tumor or blood genomic DNA was sequenced, with inputs of about 616 ng to 6,004 ng. This record belongs to a study of T cells in tumors after PD-1 blockade. Germline assignment: CDR1 SQVTM and CDR2 ANQGSEA. This CDR3 region has 13 residues. The V end was cut by 8 bases, the J end by 0 bases, with 11 bases between. Findings and limits, study-wide: Some novel exhausted tumor clones appeared in pre-treatment blood, suggesting peripheral recruitment.

Sample: PBMCs, taken before anti-PD-1 treatment. The sequence was collected from a human donor with basal cell carcinoma. V gene TRBV29-1 combines with J gene TRBJ2-1; D is ambiguous. The CDR3 DNA reads as TGCAGCCCTCCCACCTACTCCTACAATGAGCAGTTCTTC. Translated: CSPPTYSYNEQFF.